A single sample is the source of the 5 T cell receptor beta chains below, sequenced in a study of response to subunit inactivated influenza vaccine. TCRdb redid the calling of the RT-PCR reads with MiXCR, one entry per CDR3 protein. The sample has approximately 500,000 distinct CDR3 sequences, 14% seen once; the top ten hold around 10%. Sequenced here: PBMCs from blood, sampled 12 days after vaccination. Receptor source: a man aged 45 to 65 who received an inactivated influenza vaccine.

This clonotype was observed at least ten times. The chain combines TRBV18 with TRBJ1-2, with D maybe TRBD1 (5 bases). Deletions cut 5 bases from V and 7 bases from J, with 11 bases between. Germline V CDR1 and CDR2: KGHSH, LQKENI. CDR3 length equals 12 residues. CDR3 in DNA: TGTGCCAGCTCATCTCCAGGGTCTGGCTACACCTTC. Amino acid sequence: CASSSPGSGYTF.

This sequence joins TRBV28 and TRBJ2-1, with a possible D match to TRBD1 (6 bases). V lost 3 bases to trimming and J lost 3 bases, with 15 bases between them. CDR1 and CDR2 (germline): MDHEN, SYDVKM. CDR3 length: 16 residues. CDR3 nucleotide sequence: TGTGCCAGCAGTTTTTGGGTGGGGGCCCACTACAATGAGCAGTTCTTC. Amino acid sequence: CASSFWVGAHYNEQFF. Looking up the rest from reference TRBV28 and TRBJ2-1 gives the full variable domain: DVKVTQSSRYLVKRTGEKVFLECVQDMDHENMFWYRQDPGLGLRLIYFSYDVKMKEKGDIPEGYSVSREKKERFSLILESASTNQTSMYLCASSFWVGAHYNEQFFGPGTRLTVL.

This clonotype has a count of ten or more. CDR3 nucleotide sequence: TGCGCCAGCAGCTTGGCGGGACACTCAGATACGCAGTATTTT. Residues: CASSLAGHSDTQYF. The chain couples TRBV5-1 to TRBJ2-3; a weak D match, TRBD1 (6 bases). V was pared by 0 bases and J by 4 bases, with 9 bases between. CDR3 length equals 14 residues. Germline assignment: CDR1 SGHRS and CDR2 YFSETQ.

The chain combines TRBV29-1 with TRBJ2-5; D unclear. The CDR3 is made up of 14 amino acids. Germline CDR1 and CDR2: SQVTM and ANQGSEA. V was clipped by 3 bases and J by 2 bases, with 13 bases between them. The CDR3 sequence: CSVDVGGFQETQYF. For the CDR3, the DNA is TGCAGCGTTGACGTGGGCGGTTTTCAAGAGACCCAGTACTTC.

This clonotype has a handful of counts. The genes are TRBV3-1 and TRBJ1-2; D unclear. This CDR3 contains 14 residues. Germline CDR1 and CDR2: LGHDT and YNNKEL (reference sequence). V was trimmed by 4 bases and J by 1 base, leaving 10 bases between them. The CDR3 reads CASSRTVLNYGYTF. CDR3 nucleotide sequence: TGTGCCAGCAGCCGTACAGTCCTTAACTATGGCTACACCTTC.